This T cell receptor (beta chain) comes out of a study of Ad26.COV2.S vaccination and SARS-CoV-2 variants. Across the whole study: Donor was assigned to the Ad26.COV2.S arm of trial COV1001.

Study conclusions and caveats: Those who received vaccine or placebo ended up with similar non-spike TCR breadth. Possible underestimation of total T cell responses by the TCR breadth and depth analyses was noted. Reportedly, after vaccination the spike-specific CD8+ and CD4+ T cell responses displayed substantial breadth.

About this clone itself: Antigen specificity is unknown.

Treatment given: roughly 19 received Ad26.COV2.S at low or high dose, single or two shots; five or six received placebo; per-sample allocation not given. Day 63 after the first injection of vaccine or placebo was the sampling time. TCRdb's table, derived via immunoSEQ multiplex PCR, lists solely in-frame clones and lacks some. This repertoire shows about 430,000 clones, about 93% found once; its top ten account for 9% to 15%. Germline V lookup: CDR1 GTSNPN, CDR2 SVGIG (reference sequence). This CDR3 has 13 residues. V was pared by 3 bases and J by 0 bases, with 8 bases between. V is TRBV30 and J is TRBJ1-1; no clear D gene. The clonotype originates from a person between 18 and 60 years old who received the Ad26.COV2.S COVID-19 vaccine or a placebo. The input for sequencing was peripheral blood, taken in a trial of Ad26.COV2.S vaccine versus placebo. CDR3 sequence reads: CAWRAQMNTEAFF. As DNA, the CDR3 is TGTGCCTGGAGGGCGCAAATGAACACTGAAGCTTTCTTT.